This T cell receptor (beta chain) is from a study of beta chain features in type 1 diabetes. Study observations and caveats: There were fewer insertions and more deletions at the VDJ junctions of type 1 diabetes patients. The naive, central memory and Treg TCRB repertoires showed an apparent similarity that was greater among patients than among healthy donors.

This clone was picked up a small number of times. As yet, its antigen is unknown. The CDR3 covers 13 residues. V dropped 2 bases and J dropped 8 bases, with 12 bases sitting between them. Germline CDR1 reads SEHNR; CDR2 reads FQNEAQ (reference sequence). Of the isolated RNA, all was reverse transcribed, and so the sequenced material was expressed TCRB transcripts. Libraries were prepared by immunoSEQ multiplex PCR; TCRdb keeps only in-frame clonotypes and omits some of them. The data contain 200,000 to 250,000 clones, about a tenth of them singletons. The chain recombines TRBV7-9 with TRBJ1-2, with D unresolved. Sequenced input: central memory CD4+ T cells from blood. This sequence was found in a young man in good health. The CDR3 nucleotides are TGTGCCAGCAGCTTACTAGGCCTCTTGGGCTACACCTTC. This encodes CASSLLGLLGYTF.